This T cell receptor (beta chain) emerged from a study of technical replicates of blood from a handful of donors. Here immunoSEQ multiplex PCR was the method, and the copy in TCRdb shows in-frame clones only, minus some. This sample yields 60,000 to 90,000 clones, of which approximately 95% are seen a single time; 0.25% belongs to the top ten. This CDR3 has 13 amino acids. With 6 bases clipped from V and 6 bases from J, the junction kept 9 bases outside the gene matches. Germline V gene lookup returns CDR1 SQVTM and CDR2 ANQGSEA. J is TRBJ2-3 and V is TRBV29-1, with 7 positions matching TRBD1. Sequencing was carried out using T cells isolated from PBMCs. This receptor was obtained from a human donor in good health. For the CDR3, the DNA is TGCAGCGTCGCTAAAGACAGGGCGGATACGCAGTATTTT. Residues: CSVAKDRADTQYF.